The 28 T cell receptor beta chains listed next were all sequenced from one sample in a study of blood T cell repertoires in COVID-19. The table came from immunoSEQ multiplex PCR; TCRdb's copy has only in-frame clones and leaves some out. The data hold fewer than 250,000 clones, with 70% to 85% observed a single time. The sequenced sample was peripheral blood. All receptors derive from a woman aged 45-65 years with acute or convalescent COVID-19.

This chain connects TRBV15 to TRBJ2-1, with a possible D match to TRBD1 (6 bases). The ends were cut back, 0 bases at V and 5 bases at J, with 11 bases in the middle. Germline loops: CDR1 LNHNV, CDR2 YYDKDF (reference sequence). The CDR3 is made up of 15 amino acids. The CDR3 bases are TGTGCCACCAGCAGAGATCCTTCAGGGGACAATGAGCAGTTCTTC. This encodes CATSRDPSGDNEQFF.

The genes are TRBV6-5 and TRBJ1-3; 8 bases match TRBD1. Germline V gene lookup returns CDR1 MNHEY and CDR2 SVGAGI. Trimming removed 7 bases from V and 3 bases from J; junction bases left unmatched: 8. The CDR3 consists of 15 residues. The CDR3 DNA follows: TGTGCCAGCACCCGAGACAGGGGAGGTGGAAACACCATATATTTT. Its translation: CASTRDRGGGNTIYF.

The chain is built from TRBV12-5 and TRBJ2-2; D possibly corresponds to TRBD1 (6 bases). This CDR3 contains 12 residues. Between the trimmed V and J ends, which lost 9 bases and 4 bases, there was a span of 9 bases. Germline CDR1 is LGHNT and CDR2 is FRNRAP. CDR3 sequence: CASGQSTGELFF. CDR3 coding DNA: TGTGCTAGCGGACAGTCCACCGGGGAGCTGTTTTTT.

The chain joins TRBV10-3 to TRBJ2-3; D might be TRBD1 (5 bases). From germline, CDR1 is ENHRY and CDR2 SYGVKD. V lost 2 bases, J lost 2 bases, and 8 bases lay in between. The CDR3 is 14 residues long. The CDR3 bases are TGTGCCATCAGTGAGGGGGCAGCCACAGATACGCAGTATTTT. Translating gives CAISEGAATDTQYF.

The V gene is TRBV18, the J gene TRBJ1-2; TRBD1 is a possible D gene (5 bases). CDR3 size: 15 residues. V lost 2 bases, J lost 2 bases, and 12 bases lay in between. Germline V lookup: CDR1 KGHSH, CDR2 LQKENI. The CDR3 nucleotides are TGTGCCAGCTCACCAGCTTATTCAGGGAACTATGGCTACACCTTC. This codes for CASSPAYSGNYGYTF. Variable domain in full (rest from reference TRBV18 and TRBJ1-2): NAGVMQNPRHLVRRRGQEARLRCSPMKGHSHVYWYRQLPEEGLKFMVYLQKENIIDESGMPKERFSAEFPKEGPSILRIQQVVRGDSAAYFCASSPAYSGNYGYTFGSGTRLTVV.

This clone has a handful of counts. V gene TRBV6-4 combines with J gene TRBJ2-3; maybe TRBD2 (7 bases). V gave up 0 bases and J gave up 4 bases, with 11 bases separating them. The CDR3 has 15 amino acids. Germline loops: CDR1 MRHNA, CDR2 SNTAGT. The CDR3 here is CASSDSAGAADTQYF. For the CDR3, the DNA is TGTGCCAGCAGTGACTCGGCGGGGGCGGCAGATACGCAGTATTTT.

This clone was detected a few times. The J gene is TRBJ2-7, the V gene TRBV28, with D tentatively TRBD1 (6 bases). The CDR3 extends over 14 amino acids. Per germline, CDR1 MDHEN and CDR2 SYDVKM. V lost 6 bases and J 0 bases, leaving 12 bases between the germline ends. The CDR3 protein is CASSLTGLSYEQYF. In DNA, the CDR3 is TGTGCCAGCAGCTTGACAGGCCTCTCCTACGAGCAGTACTTC.

The V call is TRBV9, the J call TRBJ2-2, with D hard to call. The CDR3 runs to 13 residues. Germline V gene sequence: CDR1 SGDLS, CDR2 YYNGEE. V lost 5 bases and J lost 6, with 11 bases in between. Written as DNA, the CDR3 is TGTGCCAGCAGGCTGACCGAGGCCGGGGAGCTGTTTTTT. Its translation: CASRLTEAGELFF.

The chain has TRBV19 and TRBJ1-2; 9 bases align to TRBD1. Germline V gene lookup returns CDR1 LNHDA and CDR2 SQIVND (reference sequence). V lost 7 bases to trimming and J lost 2 bases; unmatched junction nucleotides: 17. The CDR3 covers 18 residues. The CDR3 DNA sequence: TGTGCCAGTAAAATACTCGGGGACAGGGCCATACGCAACTATGGCTACACCTTC. As protein: CASKILGDRAIRNYGYTF. The full variable domain, completed using reference TRBV19 and TRBJ1-2, is DGGITQSPKYLFRKEGQNVTLSCEQNLNHDAMYWYRQDPGQGLRLIYYSQIVNDFQKGDIAEGYSVSREKKESFPLTVTSAQKNPTAFYLCASKILGDRAIRNYGYTFGSGTRLTVV.

V and J are TRBV7-2 and TRBJ1-6; no clear D gene. Per germline, CDR1 SGHTA and CDR2 FQGNSA. The CDR3 is 17 amino acids. V was trimmed by 5 bases and J by 7 bases, leaving 21 bases between them. The CDR3 is CASSAEGRRRKNSPLHF. The CDR3 nucleotides read TGTGCCAGCAGCGCAGAAGGGAGGCGCCGGAAGAATTCACCCCTCCACTTT. Based on the CDR3 plus reference TRBV7-2 and TRBJ1-6, the full variable domain is GAGVSQSPSNKVTEKGKDVELRCDPISGHTALYWYRQSLGQGLEFLIYFQGNSAPDKSGLPSDRFSAERTGGSVSTLTIQRTQQEDSAVYLCASSAEGRRRKNSPLHFGNGTRLTVT.

This clone has only a few counts. The rearrangement joins TRBV6-6 to TRBJ1-6; possible D gene TRBD1, 5 bases. The CDR3 spans 15 residues. The V end was cut by 0 bases, the J end by 6 bases, with 9 bases between. CDR1 is MNHNY, CDR2 SVGAGI, per germline (reference sequence). The CDR3 spells CASSYSGALNSPLHF. The CDR3 region has the DNA TGTGCCAGCAGTTACTCAGGGGCCCTTAATTCACCCCTCCACTTT.

This clone was seen a handful of times. This chain links TRBV5-1 with TRBJ1-1; 9 bases line up with TRBD1. The V and J ends lost 0 bases and 2 bases, in that order; junction bases with no gene match: 8. Germline V CDR1 and CDR2: SGHRS, YFSETQ. The CDR3 length is 17 residues. Here the CDR3 DNA reads TGCGCCAGCAGCTTGGTGGGGGGACAGGGTAGAAACACTGAAGCTTTCTTT. Encoded protein: CASSLVGGQGRNTEAFF.

The V and J genes are TRBV5-6 and TRBJ1-1; weak D call: TRBD1 (5 bases). This CDR3 has 15 residues. Germline V gives CDR1 SGHDT, CDR2 YYEEEE. Trimming pared 4 bases from V and 1 base from J, leaving 14 bases between. The CDR3 DNA sequence: TGTGCCAGCAGCATTAGACAGTATTCGAACACTGAAGCTTTCTTT. Residues: CASSIRQYSNTEAFF.

The chain links TRBV14 to TRBJ1-2; D unclear. Between the trimmed V and J ends, which lost 1 base and 5 bases, there was a span of 17 bases. Germline lookup yields CDR1 SGHDN and CDR2 FVKESK. The CDR3 runs 16 residues. CDR3 residues: CASSQGPGLGGYGYTF. DNA of the CDR3: TGTGCCAGCAGCCAAGGACCGGGCCTCGGAGGGTATGGCTACACCTTC.

This sequence joins TRBV6-1 and TRBJ1-6; TRBD1 agrees at 9 bases. J was trimmed by 6 bases and V by 4 bases; bases with no gene match: 4. Germline V gives CDR1 MNHNS, CDR2 SASEGT. The CDR3 length is 15 residues. This CDR3 reads CASSGRDRANSPLHF. CDR3 nucleotides: TGTGCCAGCAGTGGACGGGACAGGGCTAATTCACCCCTCCACTTT.

The rearrangement uses TRBV7-8 and TRBJ2-7; 7 bases are shared with TRBD2. There are 15 residues in the CDR3. Losses at the gene ends were 0 bases for V and 2 bases for J; bases not matched to a gene: 4. Germline assignment: CDR1 SGHVS and CDR2 FQNEAQ. CDR3 bases: TGTGCCAGCAGCTTAGCAGCTAGCGGTGCCTACGAGCAGTACTTC. This encodes CASSLAASGAYEQYF.

The chain is built from TRBV5-6 and TRBJ2-7; 7 positions agree with TRBD1. The ends lost 4 bases at V and 3 bases at J; junction bases unmatched: 7. The CDR3 sequence is 14 residues long. Germline V gene lookup returns CDR1 SGHDT and CDR2 YYEEEE. The CDR3 protein is CASSPGDRLYEQYF. CDR3 in DNA: TGTGCCAGCAGCCCAGGGGACAGACTCTACGAGCAGTACTTC.

This chain links TRBV7-2 with TRBJ2-7, with 7 bases identical to TRBD2. The CDR3 extends over 15 amino acids. The germline CDR1 and CDR2 sequences are SGHTA and FQGNSA. V lost 5 bases to trimming and J lost 3 bases; unmatched junction nucleotides: 10. CDR3 sequence: CASSVSGPGLYEQYF. The DNA for the CDR3 is TGTGCCAGCAGCGTTAGCGGGCCCGGACTCTACGAGCAGTACTTC.

This clone was counted a single time. V gene TRBV6-1 combines with J gene TRBJ1-5; possibly TRBD1 for D (6 bases). The V gene lost 4 bases and the J gene lost 1 base, with 14 bases spanning the gap. Germline assignment: CDR1 MNHNS and CDR2 SASEGT. This CDR3 contains 16 residues. The CDR3 region is CASSADRIGSNQPQHF. CDR3 in DNA: TGTGCCAGCAGTGCCGACAGGATCGGAAGCAATCAGCCCCAGCATTTT.

The chain uses TRBV30 and TRBJ1-1; 10 positions match TRBD1. CDR1 GTSNPN and CDR2 SVGIG come from the germline V gene (reference sequence). The CDR3 extends over 14 amino acids. The trim removed 0 bases at V and 10 bases at J, leaving 8 bases unmatched. CDR3 nucleotides: TGTGCCTGGAGTGTCCCGGGACAGGGGAAGGTAGCTTTCTTT. Translation gives CAWSVPGQGKVAFF.

V gene TRBV28 combines with J gene TRBJ2-5; D perhaps matches TRBD1 (6 bases). Germline CDR1 is MDHEN and CDR2 is SYDVKM. CDR3 length: 14 residues. Trimming cost V 2 bases and J 2 bases, with 9 bases left between them. The CDR3 spells CASSLGGRQETQYF. DNA for the CDR3: TGTGCCAGCAGTTTAGGGGGCCGGCAAGAGACCCAGTACTTC.

The chain joins TRBV2 to TRBJ1-2; TRBD1 is a possible D gene (6 bases). V shed 4 bases and J shed 7 bases, with 10 bases lying between them. The germline gives CDR1 SNHLY, CDR2 FYNNEI. CDR3 length: 12 residues. CDR3 in DNA: TGTGCCAGCAGTGGGACAGAGAGTGGCTACACCTTC. It is translated as CASSGTESGYTF.

This clone was observed a handful of times. The V gene is TRBV7-9, the J gene TRBJ2-1; 7 bases agree with TRBD1. Germline V gene data show CDR1 as SEHNR and CDR2 as FQNEAQ (reference sequence). V lost 1 base and J lost 6; bases outside the gene matches: 3. This CDR3 comprises 14 residues. CDR3 loop: CASSLEGAPNEQFF. CDR3 DNA: TGTGCCAGCAGCTTAGAGGGGGCGCCCAATGAGCAGTTCTTC.

The table lists this clone with a few counts. V gene TRBV21-1 combines with J gene TRBJ1-6; the table names TRBD1, a call not compared with the DNA. TRBV21-1 is recorded as a pseudogene. The CDR3 covers 15 residues. CDR3 in amino acids: CASSTPGSYNSPLHF. The CDR3 nucleotides are TGTGCCAGCAGCACCCCAGGCTCCTATAATTCACCCCTCCACTTT.

The chain recombines TRBV7-2 with TRBJ1-4; a possible D gene is TRBD1 (6 bases). Germline lookup yields CDR1 SGHTA and CDR2 FQGNSA. V was clipped by 5 bases and J by 8 bases, with 18 bases between them. This CDR3 spans 15 amino acids. The CDR3 nucleotides read TGTGCCAGCAGCCCAGGGGTTTTGGTTGGCGAAAAACTGTTTTTT. It translates to CASSPGVLVGEKLFF.

The rearrangement joins TRBV4-1 to TRBJ2-1; tentative D call: TRBD2 (6 bases). Germline CDR1 reads MGHRA; CDR2 reads YSYEKL. CDR3 size: 14 residues. V was cut by 4 bases and J by 1 base, with 8 bases left in between. This chain's CDR3 is CASSRDFSYNEQFF. DNA of the CDR3: TGCGCCAGCAGCCGGGACTTTTCCTACAATGAGCAGTTCTTC.

The chain combines TRBV27 with TRBJ1-3; the match to TRBD1 covers 7 bases. The V and J ends lost 6 bases and 0 bases, in that order; junction bases with no gene match: 8. There are 16 residues in the CDR3. Germline-derived CDR1 and CDR2 are MNHEY and SMNVEV (reference sequence). CDR3 in amino acids: CASRDRFQSSGNTIYF. The CDR3 DNA follows: TGTGCCAGCAGGGACAGGTTCCAGAGCTCTGGAAACACCATATATTTT.

This rearrangement joins TRBV7-6 to TRBJ2-5, with D possibly matching TRBD2 (6 bases). Trimming cost V 2 bases and J 3 bases, with 22 bases left between them. The CDR3 totals 18 residues. Germline V gives CDR1 SGHVS, CDR2 FNYEAQ. The CDR3 here is CASSLIVIAAGFEETQYF. CDR3 sequence (DNA): TGTGCCAGCAGCTTAATCGTGATAGCGGCTGGATTTGAAGAGACCCAGTACTTC.